Listed here are 3 T cell receptor beta chains from one sample, sequenced in a study of blood T cell repertoires in COVID-19. The protocol was immunoSEQ multiplex PCR, while the TCRdb copy is restricted to in-frame clones and leaves out a portion. The sample carries 250,000 or so clones, roughly 87% recorded once. Sequencing was done on a sample of peripheral blood. These receptors were collected from a woman between 40 and 50 years old who had recovered from COVID-19.

The chain carries TRBV18 and TRBJ2-3, with 11 nucleotides matching TRBD2. CDR3 length: 18 amino acids. Germline trimming cut 5 bases from V and 2 bases from J; bases unmatched to any gene: 12. CDR1 and CDR2 (germline): KGHSH, LQKENI. CDR3: CASSYTSGGGSNTDTQYF. The CDR3 DNA follows: TGTGCCAGCTCATATACTAGCGGGGGCGGATCCAACACAGATACGCAGTATTTT.

This chain uses TRBV28 with TRBJ2-2, with D perhaps matching TRBD2 (5 bases). The CDR3 has 12 amino acids. V was pared by 8 bases and J by 3 bases, with 7 bases between. The germline V gene encodes CDR1 MDHEN and CDR2 SYDVKM. The CDR3 DNA is TGTGCCAGCGGAGGATACACCGGGGAGCTGTTTTTT. Amino acids: CASGGYTGELFF.

The chain links TRBV10-3 to TRBJ2-4; TRBD2 matches 8 bases. V lost 4 bases and J lost 5; bases outside the gene matches: 7. This CDR3 comprises 15 residues. Germline V lookup: CDR1 ENHRY, CDR2 SYGVKD. The CDR3 protein is CAISGSGGQQNIQYF. CDR3 coding DNA: TGTGCCATCAGTGGGTCGGGAGGGCAGCAAAACATTCAGTACTTC.